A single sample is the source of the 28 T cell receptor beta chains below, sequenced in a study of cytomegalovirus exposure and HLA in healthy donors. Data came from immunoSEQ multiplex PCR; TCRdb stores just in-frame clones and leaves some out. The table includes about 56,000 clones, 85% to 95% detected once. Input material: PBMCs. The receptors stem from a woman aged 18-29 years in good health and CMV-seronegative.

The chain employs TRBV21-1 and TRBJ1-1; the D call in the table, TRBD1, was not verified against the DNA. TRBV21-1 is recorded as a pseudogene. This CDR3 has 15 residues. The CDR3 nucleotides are TGTGCCAGCAGCAAGAGGAACAGGGAGAACACTGAAGCTTTCTTT. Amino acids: CASSKRNRENTEAFF.

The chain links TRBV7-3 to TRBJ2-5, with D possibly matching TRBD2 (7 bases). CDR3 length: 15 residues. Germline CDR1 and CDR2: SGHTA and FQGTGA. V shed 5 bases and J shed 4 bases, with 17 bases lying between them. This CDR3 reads CASSPSQGGGETQYF. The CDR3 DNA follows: TGTGCCAGCAGCCCCTCACAGGGAGGGGGAGAGACCCAGTACTTC.

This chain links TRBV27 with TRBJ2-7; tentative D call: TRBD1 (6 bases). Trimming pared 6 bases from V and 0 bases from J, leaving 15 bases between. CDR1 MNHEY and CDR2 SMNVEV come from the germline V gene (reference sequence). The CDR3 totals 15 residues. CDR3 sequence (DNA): TGTGCCAGCAGCCTCACCCCGGACAGCTCCTACGAGCAGTACTTC. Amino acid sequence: CASSLTPDSSYEQYF.

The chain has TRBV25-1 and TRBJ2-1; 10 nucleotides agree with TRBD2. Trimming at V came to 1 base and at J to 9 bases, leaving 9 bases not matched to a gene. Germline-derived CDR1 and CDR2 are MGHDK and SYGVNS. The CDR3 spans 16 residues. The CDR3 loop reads CASSELGLAGESEQFF. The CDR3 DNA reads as TGTGCCAGCAGTGAATTGGGTCTAGCGGGGGAAAGTGAGCAGTTCTTC. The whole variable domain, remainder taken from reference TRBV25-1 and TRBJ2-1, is EADIYQTPRYLVIGTGKKITLECSQTMGHDKMYWYQQDPGMELHLIHYSYGVNSTEKGDLSSESTVSRIRTEHFPLTLESARPSHTSQYLCASSELGLAGESEQFFGPGTRLTVL.

DNA of the CDR3: TGTGCCAGCAGCCTACTGGGACAGGGGCCAGATACGCAGTATTTT. Its translation: CASSLLGQGPDTQYF. V usage is TRBV27 and J usage is TRBJ2-3; 10 bases align to TRBD1. The V segment lost 6 bases and the J segment 4 bases; nucleotides outside the gene matches: 7. Per germline, CDR1 MNHEY and CDR2 SMNVEV (reference sequence). The CDR3 loop spans 15 amino acids.

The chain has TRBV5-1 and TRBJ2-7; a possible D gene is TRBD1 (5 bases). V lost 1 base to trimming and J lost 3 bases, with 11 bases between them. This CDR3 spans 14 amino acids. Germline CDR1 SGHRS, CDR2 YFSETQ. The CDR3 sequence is CASSLLPGHYEQYF. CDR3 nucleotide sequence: TGCGCCAGCAGCTTGTTACCAGGGCACTACGAGCAGTACTTC.

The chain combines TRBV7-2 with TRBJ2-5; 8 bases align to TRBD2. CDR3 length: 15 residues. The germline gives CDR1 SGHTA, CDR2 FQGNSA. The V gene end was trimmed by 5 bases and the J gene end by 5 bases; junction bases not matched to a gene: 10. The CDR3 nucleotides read TGTGCCAGCAGCGAGAGGGACTTAGCGGGGGAGACCCAGTACTTC. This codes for CASSERDLAGETQYF.

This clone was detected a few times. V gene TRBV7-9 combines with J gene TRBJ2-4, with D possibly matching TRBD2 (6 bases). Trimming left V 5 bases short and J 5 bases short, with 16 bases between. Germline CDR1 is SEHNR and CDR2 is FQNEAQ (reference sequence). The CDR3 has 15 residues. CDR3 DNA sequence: TGTGCCAGCAGCCACCCCGGGGGTAGCGAAAACATTCAGTACTTC. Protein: CASSHPGGSENIQYF.

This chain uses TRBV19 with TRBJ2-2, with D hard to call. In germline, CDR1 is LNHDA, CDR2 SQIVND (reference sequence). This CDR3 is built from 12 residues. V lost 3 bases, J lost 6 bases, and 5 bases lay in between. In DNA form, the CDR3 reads TGTGCCAGTAGTATCTTCGCCGGGGAGCTGTTTTTT. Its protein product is CASSIFAGELFF.

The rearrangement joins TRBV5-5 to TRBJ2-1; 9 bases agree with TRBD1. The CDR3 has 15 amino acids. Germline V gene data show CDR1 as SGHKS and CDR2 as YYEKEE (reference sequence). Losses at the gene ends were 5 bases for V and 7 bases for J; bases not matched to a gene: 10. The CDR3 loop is CASSTGDRVWNEQFF. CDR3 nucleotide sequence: TGTGCCAGCAGTACTGGGGACAGGGTATGGAATGAGCAGTTCTTC.

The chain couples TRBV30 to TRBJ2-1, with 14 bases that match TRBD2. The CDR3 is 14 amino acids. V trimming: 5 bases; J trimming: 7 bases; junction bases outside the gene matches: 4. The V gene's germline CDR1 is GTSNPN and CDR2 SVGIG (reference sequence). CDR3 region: CAWETSGRVNEQFF. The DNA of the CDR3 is TGTGCCTGGGAGACTAGCGGGAGGGTTAATGAGCAGTTCTTC.

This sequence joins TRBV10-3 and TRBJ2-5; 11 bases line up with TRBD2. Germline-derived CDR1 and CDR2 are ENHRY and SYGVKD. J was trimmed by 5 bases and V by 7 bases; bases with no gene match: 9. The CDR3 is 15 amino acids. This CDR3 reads CAIIIPSGGPETQYF. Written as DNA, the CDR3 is TGTGCCATCATCATCCCTAGCGGGGGGCCGGAGACCCAGTACTTC.

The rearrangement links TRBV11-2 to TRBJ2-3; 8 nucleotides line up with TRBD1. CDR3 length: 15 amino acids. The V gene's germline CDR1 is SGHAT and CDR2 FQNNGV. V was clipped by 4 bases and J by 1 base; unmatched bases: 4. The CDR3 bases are TGTGCCAGCAGCTCGGGACAGGCGGGCACAGATACGCAGTATTTT. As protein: CASSSGQAGTDTQYF.

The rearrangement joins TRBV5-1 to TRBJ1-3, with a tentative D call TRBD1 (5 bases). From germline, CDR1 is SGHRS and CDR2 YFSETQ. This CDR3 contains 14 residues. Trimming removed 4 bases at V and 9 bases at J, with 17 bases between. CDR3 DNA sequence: TGCGCCAGCAGCCCGTGGGGCAGGGCGGCCACCATATATTTT. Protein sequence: CASSPWGRAATIYF.

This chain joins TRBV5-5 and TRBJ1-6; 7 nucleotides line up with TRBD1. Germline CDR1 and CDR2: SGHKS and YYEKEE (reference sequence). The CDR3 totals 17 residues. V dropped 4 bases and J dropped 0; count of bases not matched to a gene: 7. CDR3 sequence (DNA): TGTGCCAGCAGCCCGCTGACAGGGAGCTCCTATAATTCACCCCTCCACTTT. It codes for CASSPLTGSSYNSPLHF.

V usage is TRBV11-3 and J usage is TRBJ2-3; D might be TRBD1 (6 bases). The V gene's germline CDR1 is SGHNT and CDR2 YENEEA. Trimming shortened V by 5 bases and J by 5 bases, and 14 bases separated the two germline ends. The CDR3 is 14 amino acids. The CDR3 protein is CASSQGLAIDTQYF. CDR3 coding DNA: TGTGCCAGCAGCCAGGGGCTAGCTATAGATACGCAGTATTTT.

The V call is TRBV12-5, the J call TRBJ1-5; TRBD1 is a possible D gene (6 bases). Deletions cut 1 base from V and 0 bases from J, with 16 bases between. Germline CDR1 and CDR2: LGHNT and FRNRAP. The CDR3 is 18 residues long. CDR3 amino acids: CASGLGRDNHNSNQPQHF. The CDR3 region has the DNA TGTGCTAGTGGTTTGGGACGGGACAATCATAATAGCAATCAGCCCCAGCATTTT.

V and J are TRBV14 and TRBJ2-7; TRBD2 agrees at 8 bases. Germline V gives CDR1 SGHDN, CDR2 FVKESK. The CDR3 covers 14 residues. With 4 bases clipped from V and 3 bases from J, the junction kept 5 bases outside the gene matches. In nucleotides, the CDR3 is TGTGCCAGCAGCCCGGCGGGGGGCGGCTACGAGCAGTACTTC. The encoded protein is CASSPAGGGYEQYF.

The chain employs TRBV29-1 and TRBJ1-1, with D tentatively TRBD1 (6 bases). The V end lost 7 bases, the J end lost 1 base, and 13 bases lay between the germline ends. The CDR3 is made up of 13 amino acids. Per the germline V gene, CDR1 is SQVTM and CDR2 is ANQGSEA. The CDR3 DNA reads TGCAGCGCCCCAGGACAGAGGAACACTGAAGCTTTCTTT. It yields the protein CSAPGQRNTEAFF. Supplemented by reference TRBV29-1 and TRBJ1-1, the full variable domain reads SAVISQKPSRDICQRGTSLTIQCQVDSQVTMMFWYRQQPGQSLTLIATANQGSEATYESGFVIDKFPISRPNLTFSTLTVSNMSPEDSSIYLCSAPGQRNTEAFFGQGTRLTVV.

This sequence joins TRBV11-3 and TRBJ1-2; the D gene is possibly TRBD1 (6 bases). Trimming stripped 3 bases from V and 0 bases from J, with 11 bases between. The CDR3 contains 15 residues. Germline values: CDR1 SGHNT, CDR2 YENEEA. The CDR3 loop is CASSFQDRANYGYTF. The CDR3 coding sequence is TGTGCCAGCAGCTTCCAGGACAGAGCTAACTATGGCTACACCTTC.

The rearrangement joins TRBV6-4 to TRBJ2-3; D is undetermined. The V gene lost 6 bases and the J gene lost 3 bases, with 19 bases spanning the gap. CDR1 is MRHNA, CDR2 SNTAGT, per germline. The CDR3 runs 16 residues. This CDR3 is CASSPVWSHRTDTQYF. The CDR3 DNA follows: TGTGCCAGCAGCCCCGTCTGGAGTCATCGGACAGATACGCAGTATTTT.

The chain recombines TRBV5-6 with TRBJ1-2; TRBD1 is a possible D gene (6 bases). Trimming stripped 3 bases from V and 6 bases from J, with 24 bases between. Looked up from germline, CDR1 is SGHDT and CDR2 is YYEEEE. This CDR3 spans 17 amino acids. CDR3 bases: TGTGCCAGCAGCTGGGGGTCACAGGGCCATATTGACAATGGCTACACCTTC. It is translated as CASSWGSQGHIDNGYTF.

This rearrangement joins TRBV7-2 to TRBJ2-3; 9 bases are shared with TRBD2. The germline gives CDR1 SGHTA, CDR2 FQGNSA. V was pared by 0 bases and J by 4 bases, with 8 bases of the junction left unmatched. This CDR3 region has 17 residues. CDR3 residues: CASSLALAGGWADTQYF. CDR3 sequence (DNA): TGTGCCAGCAGCTTAGCCCTGGCGGGGGGGTGGGCAGATACGCAGTATTTT. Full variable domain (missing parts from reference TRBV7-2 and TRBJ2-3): GAGVSQSPSNKVTEKGKDVELRCDPISGHTALYWYRQSLGQGLEFLIYFQGNSAPDKSGLPSDRFSAERTGGSVSTLTIQRTQQEDSAVYLCASSLALAGGWADTQYFGPGTRLTVL.

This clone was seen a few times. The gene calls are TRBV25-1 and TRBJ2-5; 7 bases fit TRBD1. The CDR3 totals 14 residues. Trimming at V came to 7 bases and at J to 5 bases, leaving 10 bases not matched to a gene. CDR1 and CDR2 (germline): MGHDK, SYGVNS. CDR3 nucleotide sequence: TGTGCCAGCACCCCCCCCGAACAGGGGGAGACCCAGTACTTC. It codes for CASTPPEQGETQYF.

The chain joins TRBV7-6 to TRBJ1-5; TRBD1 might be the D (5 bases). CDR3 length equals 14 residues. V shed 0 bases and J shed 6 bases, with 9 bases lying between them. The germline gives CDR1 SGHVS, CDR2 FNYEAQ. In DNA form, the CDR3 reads TGTGCCAGCAGCTTAGCGTTGGGGGGTCAGCCCCAGCATTTT. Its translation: CASSLALGGQPQHF. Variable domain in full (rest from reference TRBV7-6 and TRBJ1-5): GAGVSQSPRYKVTKRGQDVALRCDPISGHVSLYWYRQALGQGPEFLTYFNYEAQQDKSGLPNDRFSAERPEGSISTLTIQRTEQRDSAMYRCASSLALGGQPQHFGDGTRLSIL.

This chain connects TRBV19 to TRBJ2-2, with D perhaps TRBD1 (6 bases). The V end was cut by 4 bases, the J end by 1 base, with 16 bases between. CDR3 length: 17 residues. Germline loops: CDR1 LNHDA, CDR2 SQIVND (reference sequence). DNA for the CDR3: TGTGCCAGTAGTACGAGGTTCTGGGGGCAGAACACCGGGGAGCTGTTTTTT. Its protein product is CASSTRFWGQNTGELFF. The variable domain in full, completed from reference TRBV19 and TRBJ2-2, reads DGGITQSPKYLFRKEGQNVTLSCEQNLNHDAMYWYRQDPGQGLRLIYYSQIVNDFQKGDIAEGYSVSREKKESFPLTVTSAQKNPTAFYLCASSTRFWGQNTGELFFGEGSRLTVL.

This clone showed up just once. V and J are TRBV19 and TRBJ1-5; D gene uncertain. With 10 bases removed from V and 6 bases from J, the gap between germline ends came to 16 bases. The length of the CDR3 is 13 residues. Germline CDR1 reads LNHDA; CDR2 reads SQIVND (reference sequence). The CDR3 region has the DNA TGTGCCATTCCCCCCGGGGAGGGTCAGCCCCAGCATTTT. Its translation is CAIPPGEGQPQHF.

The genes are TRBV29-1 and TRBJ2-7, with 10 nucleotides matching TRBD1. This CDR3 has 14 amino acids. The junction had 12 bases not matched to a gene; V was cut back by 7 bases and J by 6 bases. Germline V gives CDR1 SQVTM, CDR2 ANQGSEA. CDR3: CSAGTGDLLGEQYF. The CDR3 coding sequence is TGCAGCGCCGGGACAGGGGACTTACTGGGCGAGCAGTACTTC.